Listed below are T cell receptor beta chains from one sample, sequenced in a study of response to subunit inactivated influenza vaccine. Each CDR3 protein gets one entry after TCRdb re-called the RT-PCR reads with MiXCR. The repertoire holds 500,000 or so distinct CDR3 sequences, with about 15% as singletons. The material sequenced was CD4+ T cells sorted from PBMCs, taken around 2 years after vaccination. The receptors come from a man aged 50 to 75 who received an inactivated influenza vaccine. CDR3s leave out the opening cysteine and the closing phenylalanine or tryptophan. Each record gives: J gene, V gene, CDR3 protein.

TRBJ1-6 | TRBV7-9 | ASSRDYSGAGSPLH
TRBJ2-3 | TRBV20-1 | SASALAGGWSTDTQY
TRBJ1-5 | TRBV9 | ASSNGEGLSRPQH
TRBJ1-5 | TRBV9 | ASSAGGDRAQPQH
TRBJ2-2 | TRBV12-3/TRBV12-4 | ASSPRRVGWELF
TRBJ2-7 | TRBV7-7 | ASSKLAGDEQY
TRBJ1-2 | TRBV20-1 | SAQNWGGIGYT
TRBJ1-2 | TRBV18 | ASSPATLAGYT
TRBJ2-3 | TRBV9 | ASSEGSGDTQY
TRBJ1-6 | TRBV10-3 | ATRMEGVSSPLH
TRBJ2-1 | TRBV28 | ASSLPGTGWI
TRBJ2-1 | TRBV5-1 | ASSRAGEGYNEQF
TRBJ2-3 | TRBV27 | ASSLSIGSNTQY
TRBJ2-7 | TRBV20-1 | SASPGLVYEQY
TRBJ2-3 | TRBV2 | ASSLRYGGSTDTQY
TRBJ2-1 | TRBV4-3 | ASSQEPGGEQF
TRBJ1-4 | TRBV7-2 | ASSSQTGPNEKLF
TRBJ2-1 | TRBV6-1 | ASSNPNPYNEQF
TRBJ2-5 | TRBV11-2 | ASSLRGAQY